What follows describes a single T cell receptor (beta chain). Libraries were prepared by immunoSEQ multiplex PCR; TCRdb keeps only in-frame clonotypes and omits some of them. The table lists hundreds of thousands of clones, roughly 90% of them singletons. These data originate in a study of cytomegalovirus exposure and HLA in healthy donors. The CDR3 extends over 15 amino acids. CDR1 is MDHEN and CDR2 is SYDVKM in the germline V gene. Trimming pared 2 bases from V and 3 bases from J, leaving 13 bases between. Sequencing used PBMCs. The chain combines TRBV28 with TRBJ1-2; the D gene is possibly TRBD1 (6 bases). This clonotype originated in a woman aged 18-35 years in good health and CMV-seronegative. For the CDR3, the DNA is TGTGCCAGCAGTTTAGGGGGGGCGCGCGACTATGGCTACACCTTC. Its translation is CASSLGGARDYGYTF.